A single TCR beta chain is shown here with its context. There are 15 residues in the CDR3. J lost 4 bases, V lost 0 bases, and 5 bases had no gene match. CDR1 and CDR2 (germline): SGHRS, YFSETQ. This sample stems from a study of cytomegalovirus exposure and HLA in healthy donors. Data came from immunoSEQ multiplex PCR; TCRdb stores just in-frame clones and leaves some out. This table holds roughly 130,000 clones, roughly 90% found once. The sequence was collected from a man in his thirties or forties in good health and CMV-seronegative. Sample: PBMCs. The chain recombines TRBV5-1 with TRBJ2-5, with 8 nucleotides matching TRBD1. CDR3 DNA sequence: TGCGCCAGCAGCTTGGGGCAGGGGGCGGGAGAGACCCAGTACTTC. The encoded protein is CASSLGQGAGETQYF.